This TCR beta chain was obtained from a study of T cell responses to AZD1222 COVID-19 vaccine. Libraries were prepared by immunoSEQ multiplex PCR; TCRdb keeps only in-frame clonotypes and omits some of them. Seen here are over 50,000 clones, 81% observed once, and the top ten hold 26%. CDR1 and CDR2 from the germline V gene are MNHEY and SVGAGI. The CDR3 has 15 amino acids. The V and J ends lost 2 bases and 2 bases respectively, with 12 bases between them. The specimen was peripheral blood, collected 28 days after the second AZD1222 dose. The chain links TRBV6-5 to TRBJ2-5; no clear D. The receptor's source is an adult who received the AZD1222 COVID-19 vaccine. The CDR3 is CASSYGRSKQETQYF. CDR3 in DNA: TGTGCCAGCAGTTACGGACGGAGCAAACAAGAGACCCAGTACTTC.